The T cell receptor beta chain described here comes from a study of beta chain features in type 1 diabetes. Isolated RNA was reverse transcribed in full, so expressed TCRB transcripts were sequenced. TCRdb keeps only in-frame clones here, not all; method: immunoSEQ multiplex PCR. This sample has about 400,000 clones, with 10% to 15% found just once. This clone appeared a few times. Its antigen remains unidentified. By way of CD45RO/CCR7/CD25/CD127/CD95/CD27, the CD4+ regulatory, stem cell-like memory, central memory and naive cells were sorted. The J segment lost 7 bases and the V segment lost 2 bases, leaving 9 bases of the junction unmatched. The CDR3 covers 15 residues. The germline gives CDR1 SGHTA, CDR2 FQGNSA. Regarding the study as a whole: Across all four CD4+ subsets, people with type 1 diabetes showed modestly shorter TCRB CDR3s.

The specimen sequenced was naive CD4+ T cells from blood. This receptor was identified in a man aged 18 to 30 in good health. The chain has TRBV7-2 and TRBJ2-7, with TRBD1 identical over 9 bases. This chain's CDR3 is CASSLSGTGSREQYF. The CDR3 DNA is TGTGCCAGCAGCTTATCGGGGACAGGGTCCCGTGAGCAGTACTTC.